Listed below are T cell receptor beta chains from one sample, sequenced in a study of immune cell composition in non-small cell lung cancer. Libraries were prepared by immunoSEQ multiplex PCR; TCRdb keeps only in-frame clonotypes and omits some of them. Here the sample spans 2,500 to 3,500 clones, 70% to 85% being singletons. The sequenced material came from lung tumor tissue. The receptor set was obtained from a human donor with non-small cell lung cancer. CDR3s include the opening cysteine and the closing phenylalanine or tryptophan. The order of the fields is D gene, V gene, clone size, J gene, CDR3 protein, CDR3 DNA. A D gene is named only where the DNA matches it firmly. Rows may omit the clone size; those that give it use once, few, many or a size class.

D: .; V: TRBV2; size: few; J: TRBJ1-5; CDR3: CASNYQGGSNQPQHF; DNA: TGTGCCAGTAACTATCAGGGTGGGAGCAATCAGCCCCAGCATTTT
D: TRBD1; V: TRBV11-3; size: .; J: TRBJ2-7; CDR3: CASSPTDRYNREQYF; DNA: TGTGCCAGCAGCCCAACGGACAGGTACAATAGGGAGCAGTACTTC
D: .; V: TRBV28; size: .; J: TRBJ1-4; CDR3: CASSSREGANEKLFF; DNA: TGTGCCAGCAGTTCCCGGGAAGGCGCTAATGAAAAACTGTTTTTT
D: TRBD2; V: TRBV5-1; size: .; J: TRBJ2-2; CDR3: CASSLLTSGVLGELFF; DNA: TGCGCCAGCAGCCTACTAACTAGCGGGGTCCTCGGGGAGCTGTTTTTT
D: TRBD1; V: TRBV19; size: .; J: TRBJ1-2; CDR3: CASLPGQGARYYGYTF; DNA: TGTGCCAGCCTCCCGGGACAGGGGGCCCGATACTATGGCTACACCTTC
D: .; V: TRBV2; size: .; J: TRBJ2-7; CDR3: CASSEARFAGMTYEQYF; DNA: TGTGCCAGCAGTGAGGCCCGTTTTGCGGGGATGACCTACGAGCAGTACTTC
D: TRBD2; V: TRBV15; size: .; J: TRBJ2-3; CDR3: CATSREGSGGPDTQYF; DNA: TGTGCCACCAGCAGAGAGGGGTCGGGGGGGCCAGATACGCAGTATTTT
D: .; V: TRBV6-5; size: .; J: TRBJ2-3; CDR3: CASRDTTDTQYF; DNA: TGTGCCAGCAGGGACACTACCGATACGCAGTATTTT
D: .; V: TRBV5-1; size: .; J: TRBJ2-7; CDR3: CASMGDNSYEQYF; DNA: TGCGCCAGCATGGGGGACAACTCCTACGAGCAGTACTTC
D: TRBD1; V: TRBV6-6; size: .; J: TRBJ2-5; CDR3: CASRQQGITQYF; DNA: TGTGCCAGCAGACAACAGGGGATCACCCAGTACTTC
D: .; V: TRBV30; size: .; J: TRBJ2-7; CDR3: CAWRETGSTYEQYF; DNA: TGTGCCTGGAGGGAGACAGGTAGTACCTACGAGCAGTACTTC
D: TRBD1; V: TRBV7-3; size: .; J: TRBJ2-3; CDR3: CASSLTGVLADTQYF; DNA: TGTGCCAGCAGCTTGACAGGGGTGTTGGCAGATACGCAGTATTTT